The next 10 T cell receptor beta chains were all read from a single sample in a study of T-cell memory formation after mild COVID-19. TCRdb recomputed calls from the 5' RACE reads with MiXCR, one row per CDR3 protein. This sample yields fewer than 350,000 distinct CDR3 sequences, of which 18% are seen a single time; about 23% belongs to the top ten. The sequenced sample was PBMCs or a T cell subset sorted from them (not recorded which). Receptors originate from a man aged 18 to 30 who had mild COVID-19 (a few samples of this study predate the infection). Cell type and time point are not known.

The rearrangement joins TRBV25-1 to TRBJ1-1; TRBD1 is a possible D gene (5 bases). There are 16 residues in the CDR3. V shed 1 base and J shed 5 bases, with 17 bases lying between them. Germline CDR1 reads MGHDK; CDR2 reads SYGVNS. CDR3 sequence reads: CASSELGARPPTEAFF. CDR3 DNA sequence: TGTGCCAGCAGTGAATTAGGGGCCCGGCCTCCGACTGAAGCTTTCTTT. Full variable domain (missing parts from reference TRBV25-1 and TRBJ1-1): EADIYQTPRYLVIGTGKKITLECSQTMGHDKMYWYQQDPGMELHLIHYSYGVNSTEKGDLSSESTVSRIRTEHFPLTLESARPSHTSQYLCASSELGARPPTEAFFGQGTRLTVV.

This rearrangement joins TRBV5-1 to TRBJ2-3; 7 bases are shared with TRBD1. The CDR3 is 16 amino acids. The germline V gene has CDR1 SGHRS and CDR2 YFSETQ. V lost 1 base to trimming and J lost 0 bases; unmatched junction nucleotides: 5. The CDR3 DNA reads as TGCGCCAGCAGCTTGAACACAGGGGTCAGCACAGATACGCAGTATTTT. Protein sequence: CASSLNTGVSTDTQYF.

The gene calls are TRBV24-1 and TRBJ2-2; tentative D call: TRBD2 (5 bases). V was shortened by 10 bases and J by 0 bases, with 11 bases between the two germline ends. This CDR3 has 14 amino acids. Germline V CDR1 and CDR2: KGHDR, SFDVKD. This CDR3 is CATAGITNTGELFF. The CDR3 DNA is TGTGCCACAGCCGGGATAACGAACACCGGGGAGCTGTTTTTT.

The J gene is TRBJ2-7, the V gene TRBV11-2; 8 positions match TRBD2. Trimming cost V 5 bases and J 2 bases; bases outside gene matches: 5. This CDR3 spans 14 amino acids. CDR1 and CDR2 from the germline V gene are SGHAT and FQNNGV. The CDR3 nucleotides read TGTGCCAGCAGCCCACCGGGGGGGACCTACGAGCAGTACTTC. The encoded protein is CASSPPGGTYEQYF.

The sample holds a few counts of this clonotype. The rearrangement uses TRBV9 and TRBJ1-1, with a possible D match to TRBD1 (5 bases). The CDR3 contains 15 residues. Germline lookup yields CDR1 SGDLS and CDR2 YYNGEE. V was pared by 6 bases and J by 1 base, with 16 bases between. CDR3 coding DNA: TGTGCCAGCACCGAAACCGGGACGGCGAACACTGAAGCTTTCTTT. Amino acids: CASTETGTANTEAFF.

The chain has TRBV7-2 and TRBJ2-1; TRBD2 aligns across 12 bases. This CDR3 spans 15 amino acids. The trim removed 5 bases at V and 9 bases at J, leaving 8 bases unmatched. Germline V lookup: CDR1 SGHTA, CDR2 FQGNSA. The CDR3 spells CASSPASGGGLEQFF. For the CDR3, the DNA is TGTGCCAGCAGCCCTGCTAGCGGGGGGGGCCTTGAGCAGTTCTTC. Filled out from reference TRBV7-2 and TRBJ2-1, the complete variable domain reads GAGVSQSPSNKVTEKGKDVELRCDPISGHTALYWYRQSLGQGLEFLIYFQGNSAPDKSGLPSDRFSAERTGGSVSTLTIQRTQQEDSAVYLCASSPASGGGLEQFFGPGTRLTVL.

This clonotype was seen only a few times. The chain uses TRBV5-1 and TRBJ2-7; 9 nucleotides line up with TRBD1. This CDR3 contains 14 residues. The V gene's germline CDR1 is SGHRS and CDR2 YFSETQ. Germline trimming cut 4 bases from V and 6 bases from J; bases unmatched to any gene: 8. The CDR3 nucleotides read TGCGCCAGCAGCCCCCGGGACAGGGACGGCGAGCAGTACTTC. Translating gives CASSPRDRDGEQYF.

V is TRBV4-1 and J is TRBJ1-2, with D maybe TRBD1 (5 bases). Germline CDR1 MGHRA, CDR2 YSYEKL. The CDR3 is 12 residues long. V gave up 5 bases and J gave up 8 bases, with 12 bases separating them. The CDR3 is CASSASSGGYTF. In DNA form, the CDR3 reads TGCGCCAGCAGCGCGTCCTCAGGGGGCTACACCTTC.

This clonotype was seen just once. V is TRBV7-3 and J is TRBJ1-2, with D tentatively TRBD1 (5 bases). V was clipped by 4 bases and J by 8 bases, with 11 bases between them. This CDR3 comprises 12 residues. Germline loops: CDR1 SGHTA, CDR2 FQGTGA. CDR3 loop: CASSSQGLGYTF. For the CDR3, the DNA is TGTGCCAGCAGCTCCCAGGGCCTCGGCTACACCTTC.

The V call is TRBV5-1, the J call TRBJ2-5, with 8 bases identical to TRBD1. Germline assignment: CDR1 SGHRS and CDR2 YFSETQ. With 4 bases clipped from V and 4 bases from J, the junction kept 6 bases outside the gene matches. This CDR3 is 14 amino acids long. The CDR3 nucleotides read TGCGCCAGCAGCCTGAGGACAGGGTCAGAGACCCAGTACTTC. Translated, it gives CASSLRTGSETQYF.